The source of this T cell receptor beta chain is a study of T cell responses to AZD1222 COVID-19 vaccine. The study, taken as a whole, reports: Donors were chiefly white British, with a greater number of females, and clonal diversity was perhaps underestimated. The study sampled repertoires only after the peak T cell response.

Clones were sequenced by immunoSEQ multiplex PCR, and TCRdb holds only the in-frame ones, with some missing. The sample comprises some 200,000 clones, 80% to 95% of which are singletons, and approximately 1.8% rests with the top ten. In the case of this clone: Antigen unknown.

The CDR3 is 13 amino acids. CDR1 and CDR2 (germline): MGHRA, YSYEKL. The germline V and J ends were trimmed by 0 bases and 2 bases, with 5 bases remaining between them. V usage is TRBV4-1 and J usage is TRBJ2-7, with D possibly TRBD2 on 5 matching bases. This sequence was found in an adult who received the AZD1222 COVID-19 vaccine. The input for sequencing was peripheral blood, taken 28 days after the second AZD1222 dose. CDR3 sequence (DNA): TGCGCCAGCAGCCAAGAGACTACCTACGAGCAGTACTTC. It translates to CASSQETTYEQYF.